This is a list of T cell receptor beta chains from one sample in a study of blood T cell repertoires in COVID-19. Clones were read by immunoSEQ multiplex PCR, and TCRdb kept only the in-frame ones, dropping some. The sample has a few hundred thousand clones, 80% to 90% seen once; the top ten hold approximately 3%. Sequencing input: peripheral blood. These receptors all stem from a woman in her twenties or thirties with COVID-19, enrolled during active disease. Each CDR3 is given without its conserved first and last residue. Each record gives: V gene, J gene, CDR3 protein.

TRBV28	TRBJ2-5	ASSLLGVGIQETQY
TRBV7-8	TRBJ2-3	ASSLGWGGFGLAGEADTQY
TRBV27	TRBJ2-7	ASSLDGDYEQY
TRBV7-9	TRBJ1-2	ASSLALTLTNYGYT
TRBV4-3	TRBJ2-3	ASSPGTGFSSDTQY
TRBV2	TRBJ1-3	ASSEGPGGNTIY
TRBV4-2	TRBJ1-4	ASSQGDRDPEKLF
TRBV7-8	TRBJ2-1	ASSLRRATRSSSNEQF
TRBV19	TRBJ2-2	ASSIKSGRSTGELF
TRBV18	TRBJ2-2	ASSPSQGNTGELF
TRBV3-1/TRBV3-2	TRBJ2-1	ASSQNSFGGSLYNEQF
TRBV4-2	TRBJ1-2	ASSPTGGTNYGYT
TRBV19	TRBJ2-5	ASSRTTGRETQY
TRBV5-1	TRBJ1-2	ASSLKVRGRDGYT
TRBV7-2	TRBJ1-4	ASSLGGGRNEKLF
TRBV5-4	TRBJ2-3	AAGTGGSTDTQY
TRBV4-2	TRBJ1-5	ASSQDWDRDGQPQH
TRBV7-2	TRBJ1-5	ASSPGAGNQPQH
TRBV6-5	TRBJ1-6	ASSYAGTDNSPLH
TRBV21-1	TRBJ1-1	ASSKEGGFDKGTEAF
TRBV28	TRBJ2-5	ASSLRAGVWTQY
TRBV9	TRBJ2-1	ASRPQGENNEQF
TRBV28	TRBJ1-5	ASMGTSGTTNQPQH
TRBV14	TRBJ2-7	ASSLTLQGYEQY
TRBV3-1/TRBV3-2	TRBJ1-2	ASSQPETGTGGANYGYT
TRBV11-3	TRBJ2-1	ASSPEGTAARNEQF
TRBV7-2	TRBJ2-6	ASTRYAGGQWSGANVLT
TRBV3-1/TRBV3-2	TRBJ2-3	ASSQPGQGRQY
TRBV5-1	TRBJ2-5	ASSPVLTGFARETQY
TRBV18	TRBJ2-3	ASSPAGADTQY
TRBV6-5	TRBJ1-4	ASSPIGRGLPKLF
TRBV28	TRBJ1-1	ASSLRTRDRGKGTEAF
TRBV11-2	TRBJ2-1	ASSLVGGGVSNEQF
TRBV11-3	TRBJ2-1	ASSGLAGDEQF
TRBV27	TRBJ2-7	ASSSNRGSVEQY
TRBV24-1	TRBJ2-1	ATSDPLAGVVNEQF
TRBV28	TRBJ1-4	ASSLLGRDEKLF
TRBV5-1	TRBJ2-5	ASSLQGTQETQY
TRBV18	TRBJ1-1	ASSPQGVPNTEAF
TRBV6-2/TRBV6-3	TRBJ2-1	ASSYQVDEQF
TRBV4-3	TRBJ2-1	ASSQDSPWSSYNEQF
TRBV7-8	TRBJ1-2	ASSLAANYGYT